This T cell receptor beta chain was documented in a study of cytomegalovirus exposure and HLA in healthy donors (dated by TCRdb to the late 2010s). About the investigation overall: An earlier analysis of 587 of the donors reported approximately 290 Gb of sequence data and around 120 million unique TCR beta sequences from about 180 million T cells. The number of typed donors differed by locus: about 620-640 for A, B, C, DRB1 and DQB1; some 540 for DQA1; fewer than 610 for DPA1; and roughly 490 for DPB1. High-throughput TCR immunosequencing, statistical association of individual TCRs with disease status, and machine learning were combined to predict cytomegalovirus infection status. Donor age, sex, ethnicity and CMV serostatus were compiled alongside the repertoire data. A later genetic analysis used genome-wide SNP genotypes for about 55% of the 666 donors, treating that subset as a discovery cohort. A handful of DR-DQ haplotypes were handled as single units for association and clustering because linkage in the cohort was strong. Besides the first cohort of more than 650 subjects, a separate validation cohort made up of 120 different subjects was used. Every discovery cohort repertoire had been produced on one sequencing platform. In the later analysis, no new phenotypic data were used to find candidate immune exposures; instead, reliance was placed on TCR beta sequences and their occurrence across donors. Class I and class II HLA loci were covered by the typing at four-digit resolution. An earlier analysis of 587 of the donors applied high-throughput TCR beta sequencing to assess whether each TCR beta V gene segment acted as functional or pseudogenic. Roughly 300 gigabases of sequencing data and tens of millions of unique TCR sequences were included in an early release covering about 600 HLA-typed donors. The genetic ancestry cluster associated with self-reported Caucasian donors included around 76% of the roughly 400 genotyped donors. Among over 350 genotyped donors of the cohort, an average of about 240,000 unique TCR beta nucleotide sequences were sequenced per donor, around a sixth of them non-productive. The aim of the study was to test whether cataloging public T cell receptors could identify signatures of past pathogen exposure. The study profiled the T cell repertoires of 500 to 800 subjects by immunosequencing and related them to cytomegalovirus serostatus. To study patterns of TCR occurrence, a later analysis re-analyzed previously published TCR beta repertoires from 600 to 750 donors and added high-resolution HLA genotyping. What the authors observed across the whole study: CMV serostatus was the only immune exposure information available for the cohort. HLA typing was unavailable for some donors at each locus, so association tests used only the typed subset. The authors suggested that the approach could potentially be extended to other disease states and immunological phenotypes. Around 16 rarely observed V segments, including chromosome 9 orphons, were excluded from the earlier analysis of about 600 of the donors because counts were too low. The study listed approximately 150 TCR beta chains as associated with cytomegalovirus. Strong co-occurrence of HLA alleles, especially DR and DQ, made assigning TCR associations to individual alleles difficult. In a later analysis, the rate of TCR association differed among HLA loci, with DRB1 alleles having the most associated TCRs and HLA-C alleles having the fewest. A further reported finding was that TCR beta sequences accurately predicted the HLA-A and HLA-B alleles for most subjects in the first cohort. The cohort was sequenced for TCR beta chains only, and without alpha or paired-chain data the features that could be detected were limited. Cytomegalovirus status was reported to be diagnosed by the classifier with high specificity and sensitivity in both the original and validation cohorts. In a later analysis, about 16,000 TCR beta sequences were associated with specific HLA alleles at a false discovery rate of 0.05. In a later analysis, HLA-associated TCR beta chains showed more clonal expansion and lower generation probabilities than non-associated chains that were equally common. In vitro tests confirmed that a few of the cytomegalovirus-associated TCR beta chains recognize cytomegalovirus antigens. Most TCR sequences were observed very rarely across donors, whereas some public TCRs were present in many individuals. In an earlier analysis of around 500 of the donors, most TCR beta V segments appeared in productive rearrangements about 87% or about 30% of the time, broadly matching IMGT annotations. Sequencing depth was assumed to be roughly uniform across donors in the presence/absence analyses, though that assumption may not hold. Several of the top co-occurrence clusters appeared to be linked to parvovirus B19, influenza, CMV and Epstein-Barr virus, according to a later analysis. A later analysis found that most CMV-associated TCR beta chains appeared HLA-restricted, with HLA associations seemingly driven largely by CMV exposure. An association between a missense DCLRE1C variant and V-gene and J-gene trimming of TCR beta chains was found in a later genetic analysis and replicated in an independent cohort. The 87-base-pair reads could not distinguish some IMGT-functional V segments, including TRBV6-2 and TRBV6-3, so those segments were excluded. Correlated functional status among segregating V segments might reflect linkage disequilibrium, but an unknown experimental factor could not be ruled out. A later genetic analysis reported fewer N-insertions in productive TCRs among donors in an Asian-associated ancestry cluster than the roughly 700-donor mean. A cluster of highly shared sequence variants was judged likely to represent a technical artifact of the sequencing pipeline.

The cohort comprised 550 to 700 healthy bone marrow donors. At the time of sampling, all cohort members were nominally healthy, though unrecorded immune exposures were likely present. The donor tested CMV seronegative and was one of the 352 seronegative cohort members. A peripheral blood sample was collected from each donor, and TCR beta sequencing was performed on peripheral blood mononuclear cells. The Qiagen DNeasy Blood Extraction Kit was used to extract genomic DNA from the blood cell samples. The method was the immunoSEQ multiplex PCR assay. For the multiplex PCR, a mixture combining 60 forward primers for TCR Vbeta segments and 13 reverse primers for TCR Jbeta segments was used. The CDR3 region of rearranged TCR beta genes was amplified from genomic DNA by a multiplex PCR assay. Amplified TCR beta libraries were sequenced as 87-base-pair reads on the Illumina HiSeq System. Per the source publication's procedure: Across the roughly 600 repertoires, a later analysis counted roughly 77 million unique TCR beta chains, some 11 million of which were shared by at least two donors. Raw reads were error-corrected and collapsed into unique sequences by a nearest-neighbor algorithm in which closely related sequences were merged to remove PCR and sequencing errors. CDR3 sequences were aligned to IMGT reference sequences to assign V, D and J gene segments. For a sequence to be retained, a match of at least six nucleotides to both a V gene segment and a J gene segment was required. A rearrangement was called productive if the CDR3 had no stop codons and remained in frame with V and J, and every other rearrangement was called non-productive. Following IMGT convention, CDR3 was defined as the stretch from the second conserved V-encoded cysteine up to the conserved J-encoded phenylalanine. The earlier analysis of roughly 590 of the donors excluded any sequence lacking an unambiguous match to a single V gene segment. In an earlier analysis of a few hundred of the donors, V segments were called functional above 56.7% productive rearrangements and were called segregating when the between-donor standard deviation exceeded 5%. A statistical classification framework was developed to diagnose cytomegalovirus status using the catalog of TCR beta chain sequences. A later analysis assigned V and J genes by comparing TCR nucleotide sequences with IMGT/GENE-DB human TR gene sequences. In a later analysis, CDR3 sequences and most-parsimonious VDJ recombination scenarios were assigned using the TCRdist pipeline. In a later analysis, each TCR beta chain was defined by its CDR3 amino acid sequence together with its V-gene family, and reads lacking a unique V-gene family were excluded. In a later analysis, 550 to 650 highly shared, low-generation-probability nucleotide sequences were removed to address suspected cross-contamination and a sequencing artifact. In a later analysis, a clonal expansion index was calculated for each public chain from normalized within-repertoire ranks of inferred template counts. A later analysis computed generation probabilities with a VDJ recombination model fitted to out-of-frame rearrangements, and checked the results against IGoR. In a later analysis, TCR-TCR, TCR-HLA and TCR-CMV co-occurrence was scored with hypergeometric tests, and a repertoire-size bias correction was applied to TCR pairs. A later analysis estimated false discovery rates by permuting HLA or CMV assignments 20 times. A later analysis grouped co-occurring TCRs with DBSCAN, adding TCRdist sequence similarity when clustering within HLA-allele-positive subsets. For co-occurrence clustering, repertoires with fewer than 30,000 or more than 120,000 public chains were excluded, along with 4 to 6 repertoires with anomalous nucleotide sharing. Here the immuneACCESS table is served through TCRdb, limited to in-frame sequences with V and J called. Missing clones are a known gap in these copies; in checked studies unresolved V genes cover under half, and the rest lacks a known reason. V, J and clone size are those of that table, while D and trimming were read from the DNA. This specimen's table enumerates under 200,000 clones. 6.5% of the sample goes to the ten largest clones.

Notes on this clone: Its specific antigen is unknown.

The cysteine opens and the phenylalanine closes a CDR3 of 16 amino acids. Of all the DNA, just the CDR3 is kept, 48 bases in frame from base 1. Reading the germline V gene (reference sequence) gives CDR1 SEHNR and CDR2 FQNEAQ. Trimming takes 2 bases off V and 6 bases off J; junction bases not matched to a gene: 11. Sequenced sample: PBMCs. The clonotype originates from a young man in good health and CMV-seronegative. The rearranged chain carries TRBV7-9 and TRBJ2-7, and 9 junctional nucleotides match TRBD2. Here is the DNA: TGTGCCAGCAGCTTAAGTGGGGGCGGGAGGGCCTCCGAGCAGTACTTC. Its protein is CASSLSGGGRASEQYF.